This TCR beta chain is from a study of cytomegalovirus exposure and HLA in healthy donors. The PCR had 60 Vbeta and 13 Jbeta primers. TCRdb's table, derived via immunoSEQ multiplex PCR, lists solely in-frame clones and lacks some. Of about 210,000 clones detected, about four fifths appear once; the ten largest clones hold approximately 0.39%. Broader study findings: Being indistinguishable, some V segments were excluded, TRBV6-2 and TRBV6-3 among them. Later analysis demonstrated an association between a missense DCLRE1C variant and TCR beta V- and J-gene trimming.

This CDR3 comprises 15 residues. Unmatched junction bases numbered 7, after V lost 4 bases and J lost 6 bases. Germline CDR1 is SGDLS and CDR2 is YYNGEE. In the case of this clone: Antigen specificity is unknown.

The genes are TRBV9 and TRBJ1-4, with TRBD1 identical over 9 bases. This sequence originates from a male donor in good health and CMV-seropositive. Specimen: PBMCs. The CDR3 coding sequence is TGTGCCAGCAGCAGGGCGGGACAGGGATATGAAAAACTGTTTTTT. The encoded protein is CASSRAGQGYEKLFF.